These T cell receptor beta chains were read from a single sample in a study of T cell repertoires in aging, cancer and after chemotherapy. Each CDR3 protein gets one entry after TCRdb re-called the multiplex PCR reads with MiXCR. The sample has about 970 distinct CDR3 sequences, around 28% seen once; the top ten hold about 28%. Sequencing was done on a sample of blood. All receptors derive from a human donor with a solid tumor. Both conserved end residues are part of each CDR3. A D gene is named only where the DNA matches it firmly. Some rows have no size entry. The others give once, few or many, or a class for an expanded clone.

j_gene | len | v_gene | d_gene | abundance | CDR3nt | CDR3aa
TRBJ1-2 | 14 | TRBV27 | - | - | TGTGCCAGCAGCCAATACTCAGGGCCCTATGGCTACACCTTC | CASSQYSGPYGYTF
TRBJ2-2 | 16 | TRBV18 | TRBD2 | few | TGTGCCAGCTCACCACCTAGCGGGAAGAACACCGGGGAGCTGTTTTTT | CASSPPSGKNTGELFF
TRBJ2-3 | 14 | TRBV12-3/TRBV12-4 | - | - | TGTGCCAGCAGTTTAGGTGTACTAATAGATACGCAGTATTTT | CASSLGVLIDTQYF
TRBJ2-7 | 13 | TRBV29-1 | TRBD2 | large | TGCAGCCCAGGACTAGCGGGGACCTACGAGCAGTACTTC | CSPGLAGTYEQYF
TRBJ2-3 | 17 | TRBV7-2 | - | few | TGTGCCAGCAGCCCCTTGGGAGGGGGAAGGGGCACAGATACGCAGTATTTT | CASSPLGGGRGTDTQYF
TRBJ1-6 | 16 | TRBV6-1 | - | medium-sized | TGTGCCAGCAGTGATTCCGCAGGGAATTATTATTCACCCCTCCACTTT | CASSDSAGNYYSPLHF
TRBJ1-4 | 12 | TRBV6-4 | - | few | TGTGCCAGCAGTGACAGGCTAGAAAAACTGTTTTTT | CASSDRLEKLFF
TRBJ2-5 | 15 | TRBV6-6 | TRBD1 | large | TGTGCCAGCAATAGGAGGGCAGGGGGCTCAGAGACCCAGTACTTC | CASNRRAGGSETQYF
TRBJ2-1 | 13 | TRBV5-1 | - | - | TGCGCCAGCAGCCCGGGACGGTACAATGAGCAGTTCTTC | CASSPGRYNEQFF
TRBJ1-1 | 14 | TRBV29-1 | TRBD1 | large | TGCAGCGCGTCAACAGGGGGCGCGAACACTGAAGCTTTCTTT | CSASTGGANTEAFF
TRBJ2-1 | 15 | TRBV6-4 | TRBD2 | medium-sized | TGTGCCAGCAGTGAGACTAGCGGGAGTTCGAATGAGCAGTTCTTC | CASSETSGSSNEQFF
TRBJ2-7 | 11 | TRBV29-1 | - | hyperexpanded | TGCAGCGTGATGACAGCCTACGAGCAGTACTTC | CSVMTAYEQYF
TRBJ2-5 | 14 | TRBV29-1 | - | large | TGCAGCGTTGCGAAGGTAATAGCGGAAGAGACCCAGTACTTC | CSVAKVIAEETQYF
TRBJ2-7 | 15 | TRBV30 | TRBD1 | - | TGTGCCTGGAGTCCCCGGGACAGGAGCTCCTACGAGCAGTACTTC | CAWSPRDRSSYEQYF
TRBJ2-3 | 18 | TRBV6-5 | TRBD2 | large | TGTGCCAGCAGTTACAGCCAGCTAGCGGGAGGGCCTTTAGATACGCAGTATTTT | CASSYSQLAGGPLDTQYF
TRBJ2-7 | 16 | TRBV6-5 | TRBD2 | large | TGTGCCAGCAGTTACGACTTACTAGCGGGAGCGGGGGAGCAGTACTTC | CASSYDLLAGAGEQYF
TRBJ2-7 | 15 | TRBV20-1 | TRBD2 | - | TGCAGTGCTAGGGGACTAGCGGGAGACACCTACGAGCAGTACTTC | CSARGLAGDTYEQYF
TRBJ1-5 | 15 | TRBV6-6 | - | few | TGTGCCAGCAGTCTGGACCCCGGGGGCAATCAGCCCCAGCATTTT | CASSLDPGGNQPQHF
TRBJ2-1 | 14 | TRBV19 | - | - | TGTGCCAGCAGCCCCGAGTTGCGGGAAGGTGAGCAGTTCTTC | CASSPELREGEQFF
TRBJ2-2 | 15 | TRBV5-6 | - | - | TGCGCCAGCAGCTTGGATCAGCGTAGCACCGGGGAGCTGTTTTTT | CASSLDQRSTGELFF
TRBJ1-5 | 12 | TRBV12-3/TRBV12-4 | - | medium-sized | TGTGCCAGCTCTCAGAGGTTTCAGCCCCAGCATTTT | CASSQRFQPQHF
TRBJ1-1 | 15 | TRBV6-5 | TRBD1 | few | TGTGCCAGCAGTTACCTGACAGGGGGCATCACTGAAGCTTTCTTT | CASSYLTGGITEAFF
TRBJ2-7 | 13 | TRBV29-1 | TRBD2 | - | TGCAGTGCCTTACTAGCGGGAGCCTACGAGCAGTACTTC | CSALLAGAYEQYF
TRBJ1-2 | 14 | TRBV6-4 | TRBD1 | medium-sized | TGTGCCAGCAGTGACTGGGACAGGGGCGGTGGCTACACCTTC | CASSDWDRGGGYTF
TRBJ1-3 | 11 | TRBV20-1 | - | - | TGCAGTGCTCGTACACGAGACACCATATATTTT | CSARTRDTIYF
TRBJ2-5 | 16 | TRBV19 | TRBD1 | few | TGTGCCAGTAGTTTAGTGGTGACAGGGTACCAAGAGACCCAGTACTTC | CASSLVVTGYQETQYF
TRBJ2-1 | 20 | TRBV21-1 | - | - | TGTGCCAGCAGCACCCACTACCGACTAGCGGGGCGAAGCTCCTACAATGAGCAGTTCTTC | CASSTHYRLAGRSSYNEQFF
TRBJ1-6 | 13 | TRBV28 | - | - | TGTGCCAGCGGGAGACAGTTAGATTCACCCCTCCACTTT | CASGRQLDSPLHF